The subject of this entry is one TCR beta chain. The source of the sample is a study of blood T cell repertoires in COVID-19. Turning to the study itself: The United States, Italy and Spain were the sources of the acute and convalescent COVID-19 samples. The cDNA or gDNA used as material had been derived from T cells, B-cell-depleted T cells, or PBMCs.

Per the original methods: It was from reference gene primer amplification that nucleated cell counts were estimated. Repertoires were generated with immunoSEQ multiplex PCR, while TCRdb's copy carries only in-frame clones and drops some. The V and J calls and clone size were taken over from that table, and D and trimming were inferred from the DNA. The sample holds a few hundred thousand clones, around nine tenths seen once. Germline CDR1 is SEHNR and CDR2 is FQNEAQ (reference sequence). The CDR3 sequence is 16 residues long. Trimming pared 0 bases from V and 5 bases from J, leaving 14 bases between.

This sequence joins TRBV7-9 and TRBJ2-1; D is ambiguous. This sequence originates from a man aged 50-59 years with active or convalescent COVID-19. What was sequenced was peripheral blood. The CDR3 spells CASSLAVGVVDNEQFF. CDR3 in DNA: TGTGCCAGCAGCTTAGCGGTAGGAGTAGTTGACAATGAGCAGTTCTTC. Full variable domain (remainder filled in from reference TRBV7-9 and TRBJ2-1): DTGVSQNPRHKITKRGQNVTFRCDPISEHNRLYWYRQTLGQGPEFLTYFQNEAQLEKSRLLSDRFSAERPKGSFSTLEIQRTEQGDSAMYLCASSLAVGVVDNEQFFGPGTRLTVL.